The 9 T cell receptor beta chains presented below share a single source sample, sequenced in a study of OX40 agonist ivuxolimab in advanced cancers. Sequenced by immunoSEQ multiplex PCR; TCRdb stores in-frame clones only, minus some. Of just under 45,000 clones in the sample, less than 85% were seen once. Specimen: CD4+ or CD8+ T cells sorted from blood, collected in a trial of the OX40 agonist ivuxolimab. The receptors were sampled from an adult with an advanced solid tumor such as melanoma, head and neck, liver or kidney cancer.

This chain uses TRBV5-8 with TRBJ1-4, with 8 bases lining up with TRBD1. CDR3 length: 17 residues. V was pared by 8 bases and J by 0 bases, with 12 bases of the junction left unmatched. Germline CDR1 reads SGHTS; CDR2 reads YDEGEE. The CDR3 nucleotides read TGTGCCAGTCCGGCAGTGGACAGGGTTGCAACTAATGAAAAACTGTTTTTT. Translated, it gives CASPAVDRVATNEKLFF.

This clone was counted between two and nine times. CDR3 in amino acids: CSVEYTLNTEAFF. CDR3 bases: TGCAGCGTGGAGTACACCTTGAACACTGAAGCTTTCTTT. The chain is built from TRBV29-1 and TRBJ1-1; no clear D. Deletions cut 6 bases from V and 0 bases from J, with 11 bases between. Germline V CDR1 and CDR2: SQVTM, ANQGSEA. The CDR3 length is 13 residues.

This clone was detected once. The CDR3 reads CASSNRNRGGNEKLFF. The CDR3 nucleotides read TGTGCCAGCAGCAACCGGAACCGAGGAGGTAATGAAAAACTGTTTTTT. This sequence joins TRBV9 and TRBJ1-4; D unresolved. The germline gives CDR1 SGDLS, CDR2 YYNGEE. V lost 4 bases and J lost 4, with 17 bases in between. There are 16 residues in the CDR3.

The V call is TRBV7-2, the J call TRBJ2-5; TRBD2 is a possible D gene (6 bases). Germline V gene data show CDR1 as SGHTA and CDR2 as FQGNSA. Trimming took off 7 bases at V and 3 bases at J, with 15 bases between the two ends. The CDR3 extends over 14 amino acids. The CDR3 reads CASNRGSGKETQYF. DNA for the CDR3: TGTGCCAGCAACCGGGGTAGCGGCAAAGAGACCCAGTACTTC.

To note about this clone: The sample contains more than one DNA sequence encoding this CDR3. The chain employs TRBV4-2 and TRBJ1-3; D not certain. Germline V CDR1 and CDR2: LGHNA, YNFKEQ. The CDR3 consists of 13 residues. Trimming left V 3 bases short and J 3 bases short, with 6 bases between. CDR3 nucleotide sequence: TGTGCCAGCAGCCAGGCAGGTGGAAACACCATATATTTT. It codes for CASSQAGGNTIYF.

The chain couples TRBV6-5 to TRBJ2-1; the D gene could be TRBD1 or TRBD2 (5 bases each). Germline V CDR1 and CDR2: MNHEY, SVGAGI. This CDR3 is built from 14 residues. Deletions cut 6 bases from V and 7 bases from J, with 16 bases between. Here the CDR3 DNA reads TGTGCCAGCAGCCGACAGAGGGAACCTAATGAGCAGTTCTTC. This sequence encodes CASSRQREPNEQFF.

The chain combines TRBV10-3 with TRBJ1-2; D gene unclear. In germline, CDR1 is ENHRY, CDR2 SYGVKD. The CDR3 runs to 14 residues. Between the trimmed V and J ends, which lost 4 bases and 4 bases, there was a span of 13 bases. DNA of the CDR3: TGTGCCATCAGTGGTGGAGAATTTAGCTATGGCTACACCTTC. This encodes CAISGGEFSYGYTF.

The gene calls are TRBV2 and TRBJ2-7; TRBD1 matches 7 bases. V gave up 7 bases and J gave up 2 bases; unmatched junction bases: 14. Germline lookup yields CDR1 SNHLY and CDR2 FYNNEI. CDR3 size: 16 residues. The CDR3 loop is CASKRSPRDSPYEQYF. DNA of the CDR3: TGTGCCAGCAAAAGATCCCCCCGGGACAGTCCCTACGAGCAGTACTTC.

The V call is TRBV14, the J call TRBJ2-1, with 7 bases matching TRBD2. CDR1 and CDR2 (germline): SGHDN, FVKESK. The length of the CDR3 is 18 residues. With 4 bases clipped from V and 0 bases from J, the junction kept 12 bases outside the gene matches. The CDR3 here is CASSLRGGGALSYNEQFF. CDR3 DNA: TGTGCCAGCAGCCTGCGGGGCGGGGGAGCCCTCTCCTACAATGAGCAGTTCTTC.